The rows below give T cell receptor beta chains drawn from one sample of a study of blood T cell repertoires in COVID-19. Profiled with immunoSEQ multiplex PCR; TCRdb holds only in-frame clones, not every one. The profile shows 250,000 to 350,000 clones, around 88% of them singletons. What was sequenced was peripheral blood. The receptors originated from a woman in her 30s who had recovered from COVID-19. Each CDR3 is given with its conserved first and last residue. Fields, in order: CDR3 DNA, CDR3 protein, D gene, V gene, J gene, clone size. The D gene is left open where the match is weak. Rows give clone size only sometimes, using once, few, many, or a class for an expanded clone.

cdr3_nt: TGTGCCAGCAGCTCTTATAGGACTAGCGGAGAACAAGAGACCCAGTACTTC
cdr3_aa: CASSSYRTSGEQETQYF
d_call: TRBD2
v_call: TRBV11-2
j_call: TRBJ2-5
clone_size: NA

cdr3_nt: TGTGCCAGCAGTGACTCGGGGGGATCGTCCGGGGAGCTGTTTTTT
cdr3_aa: CASSDSGGSSGELFF
d_call: NA
v_call: TRBV6-4
j_call: TRBJ2-2
clone_size: NA

cdr3_nt: TGTGCCAGCAGCTTTTCAGGGTACTCTTATGGCTACACCTTC
cdr3_aa: CASSFSGYSYGYTF
d_call: NA
v_call: TRBV7-9
j_call: TRBJ1-2
clone_size: NA

cdr3_nt: TGTGCCAGCAGCGCGGGACAGGGATACGAGCAGTACTTC
cdr3_aa: CASSAGQGYEQYF
d_call: TRBD1
v_call: TRBV11-2
j_call: TRBJ2-7
clone_size: NA

cdr3_nt: TGTGCCAGTGGAAGGGGGCGCGACTATGGCTACACCTTC
cdr3_aa: CASGRGRDYGYTF
d_call: TRBD1
v_call: TRBV19
j_call: TRBJ1-2
clone_size: NA

cdr3_nt: TGTGCCACCAGTGACCTCAGGGCCTCGAGCTCTGGAAACACCATATATTTT
cdr3_aa: CATSDLRASSSGNTIYF
d_call: NA
v_call: TRBV24-1
j_call: TRBJ1-3
clone_size: NA

cdr3_nt: TGTGCCAGCAGTTCAGGGAACGACGAGCAGTACTTC
cdr3_aa: CASSSGNDEQYF
d_call: NA
v_call: TRBV28
j_call: TRBJ2-7
clone_size: NA

cdr3_nt: TGTGCCAGCAGTTTGCAGGGGAACACTGAAGCTTTCTTT
cdr3_aa: CASSLQGNTEAFF
d_call: NA
v_call: TRBV12-3/TRBV12-4
j_call: TRBJ1-1
clone_size: NA

cdr3_nt: TGCGCCAGCAGCTTAGCGGGGCTCTCCTACAATGAGCAGTTCTTC
cdr3_aa: CASSLAGLSYNEQFF
d_call: TRBD2
v_call: TRBV5-1
j_call: TRBJ2-1
clone_size: NA

cdr3_nt: TGTGCCTACACACAGATGACTAGCGCAAGCTCCTACAATGAGCAGTTCTTC
cdr3_aa: CAYTQMTSASSYNEQFF
d_call: TRBD2
v_call: TRBV30
j_call: TRBJ2-1
clone_size: NA

cdr3_nt: TGTGCCAGCAGCTTGGCGGCCGGACAGGGGTTCAACTATGGCTACACCTTC
cdr3_aa: CASSLAAGQGFNYGYTF
d_call: TRBD1
v_call: TRBV5-4
j_call: TRBJ1-2
clone_size: NA

cdr3_nt: TGTGCCAGCAGCTTAGAGAAGGGACTGGTCTACGAGCAGTACTTC
cdr3_aa: CASSLEKGLVYEQYF
d_call: NA
v_call: TRBV11-2
j_call: TRBJ2-7
clone_size: once

cdr3_nt: TGTGCCAGCAGTCCCGGGGGGGAGACAGGGGGGTCACCCCTCCACTTT
cdr3_aa: CASSPGGETGGSPLHF
d_call: TRBD1
v_call: TRBV28
j_call: TRBJ1-6
clone_size: once

cdr3_nt: TGTGCCATCAGTGAGGACAGAATTCCCTACGAGCAGTACTTC
cdr3_aa: CAISEDRIPYEQYF
d_call: NA
v_call: TRBV10-3
j_call: TRBJ2-7
clone_size: NA

cdr3_nt: TGTGCCAGCAGTTACGTGGGAGGGAATGAAAAACTGTTTTTT
cdr3_aa: CASSYVGGNEKLFF
d_call: NA
v_call: TRBV6-5
j_call: TRBJ1-4
clone_size: NA

cdr3_nt: TGTGCCAGCAGCCAGGACCTGGACAGCGTTAATGAAAAACTGTTTTTT
cdr3_aa: CASSQDLDSVNEKLFF
d_call: NA
v_call: TRBV4-2
j_call: TRBJ1-4
clone_size: NA